This T cell receptor beta chain was retrieved from a study of T cell responses to AZD1222 COVID-19 vaccine. Trimming shortened V by 1 base and J by 9 bases, and 22 bases separated the two germline ends. The CDR3 extends over 17 amino acids. Germline V lookup: CDR1 MNHEY, CDR2 SMNVEV (reference sequence). Profiled with immunoSEQ multiplex PCR; TCRdb holds only in-frame clones, not every one. The repertoire has some 170,000 clones, more than 80% of them found once; the top ten carry 3.5% to 5.5%. The receptor was isolated from an adult who received the MenACWY meningococcal vaccine as a control. The material was peripheral blood, obtained 28 days after the second dose of the MenACWY control vaccine. The chain recombines TRBV27 with TRBJ2-1; D may correspond to TRBD1 or TRBD2 (5 bases each). CDR3 amino acids: CASSLFPTRLRGGEQFF. The CDR3 bases are TGTGCCAGCAGTTTATTCCCCACTCGGTTGCGTGGGGGTGAGCAGTTCTTC.